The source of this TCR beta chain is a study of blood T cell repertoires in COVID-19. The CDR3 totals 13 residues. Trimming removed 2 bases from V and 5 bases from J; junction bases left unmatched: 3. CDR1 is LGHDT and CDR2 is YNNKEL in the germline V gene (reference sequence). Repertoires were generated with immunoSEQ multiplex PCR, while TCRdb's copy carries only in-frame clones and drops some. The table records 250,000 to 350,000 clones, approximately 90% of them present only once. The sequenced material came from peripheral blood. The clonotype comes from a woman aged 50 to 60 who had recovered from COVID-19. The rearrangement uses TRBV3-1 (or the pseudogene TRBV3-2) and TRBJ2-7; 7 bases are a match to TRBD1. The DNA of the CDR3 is TGTGCCAGCAGCCAACGTACAGGGGACGAGCAGTACTTC. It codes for CASSQRTGDEQYF.